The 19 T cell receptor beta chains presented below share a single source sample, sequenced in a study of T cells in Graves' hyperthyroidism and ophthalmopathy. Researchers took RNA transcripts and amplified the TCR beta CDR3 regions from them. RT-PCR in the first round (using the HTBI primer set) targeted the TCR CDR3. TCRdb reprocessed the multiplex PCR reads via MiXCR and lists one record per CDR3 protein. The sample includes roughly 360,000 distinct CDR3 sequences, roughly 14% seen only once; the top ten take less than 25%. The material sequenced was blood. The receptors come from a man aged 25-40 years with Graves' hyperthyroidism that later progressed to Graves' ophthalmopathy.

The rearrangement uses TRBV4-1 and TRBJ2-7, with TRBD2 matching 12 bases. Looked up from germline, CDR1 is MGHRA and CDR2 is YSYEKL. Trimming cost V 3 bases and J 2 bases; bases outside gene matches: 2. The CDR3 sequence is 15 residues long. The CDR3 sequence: CASSHLAGGAYEQYF. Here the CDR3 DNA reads TGCGCCAGCAGCCACCTAGCGGGAGGGGCCTACGAGCAGTACTTC.

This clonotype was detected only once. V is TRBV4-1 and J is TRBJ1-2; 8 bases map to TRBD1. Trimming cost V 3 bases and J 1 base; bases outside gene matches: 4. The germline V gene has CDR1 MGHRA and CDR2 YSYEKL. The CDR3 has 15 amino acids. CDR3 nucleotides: TGCGCCAGCAGCCAGACCAGGGGGCTTAACTATGGCTACACCTTC. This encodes CASSQTRGLNYGYTF.

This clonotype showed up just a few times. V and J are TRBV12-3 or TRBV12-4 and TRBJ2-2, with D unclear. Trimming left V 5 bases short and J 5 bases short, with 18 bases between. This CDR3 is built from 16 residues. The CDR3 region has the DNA TGTGCCAGCAGTATCGGTATGACGATGGGAACCGGGGAGCTGTTTTTT. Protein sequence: CASSIGMTMGTGELFF.

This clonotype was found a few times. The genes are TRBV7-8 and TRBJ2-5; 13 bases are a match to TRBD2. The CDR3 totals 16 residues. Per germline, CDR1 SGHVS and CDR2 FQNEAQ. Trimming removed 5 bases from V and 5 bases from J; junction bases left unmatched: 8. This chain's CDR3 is CASSLGLAGARETQYF. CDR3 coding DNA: TGTGCCAGCAGCCTTGGACTAGCGGGGGCGAGGGAGACCCAGTACTTC.

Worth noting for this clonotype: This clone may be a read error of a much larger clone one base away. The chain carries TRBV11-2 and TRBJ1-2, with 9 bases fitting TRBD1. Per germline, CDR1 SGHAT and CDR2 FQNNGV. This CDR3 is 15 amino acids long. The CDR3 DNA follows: TGTGCCGGCAGCCATGCGAAGGACAGGGGTTATGGCTACACCTTC. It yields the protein CAGSHAKDRGYGYTF.

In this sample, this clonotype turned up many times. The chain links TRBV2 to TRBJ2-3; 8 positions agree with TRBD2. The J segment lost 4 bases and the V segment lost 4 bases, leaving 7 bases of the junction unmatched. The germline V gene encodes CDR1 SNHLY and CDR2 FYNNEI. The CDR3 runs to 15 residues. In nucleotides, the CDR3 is TGTGCCAGCAGTGCGAGAAGCGGGGGATCAGATACGCAGTATTTT. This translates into CASSARSGGSDTQYF.

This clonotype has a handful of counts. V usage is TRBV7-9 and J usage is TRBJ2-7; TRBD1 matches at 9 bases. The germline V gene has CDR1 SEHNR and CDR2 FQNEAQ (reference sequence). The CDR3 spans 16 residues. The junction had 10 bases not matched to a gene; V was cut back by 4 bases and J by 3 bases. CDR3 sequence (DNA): TGTGCCAGCAGCTCCCCCCGGACAGGGGCCCACTACGAGCAGTACTTC. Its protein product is CASSSPRTGAHYEQYF. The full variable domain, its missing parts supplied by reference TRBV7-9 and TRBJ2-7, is DTGVSQNPRHKITKRGQNVTFRCDPISEHNRLYWYRQTLGQGPEFLTYFQNEAQLEKSRLLSDRFSAERPKGSFSTLEIQRTEQGDSAMYLCASSSPRTGAHYEQYFGPGTRLTVT.

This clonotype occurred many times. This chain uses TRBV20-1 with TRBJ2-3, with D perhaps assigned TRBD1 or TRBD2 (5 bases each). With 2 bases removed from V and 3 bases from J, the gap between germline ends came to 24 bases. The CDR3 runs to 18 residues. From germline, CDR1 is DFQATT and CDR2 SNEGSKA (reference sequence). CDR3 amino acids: CSARSLRGELTGTDTQYF. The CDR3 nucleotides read TGCAGTGCTAGATCCCTCCGGGGCGAGTTAACGGGAACAGATACGCAGTATTTT.

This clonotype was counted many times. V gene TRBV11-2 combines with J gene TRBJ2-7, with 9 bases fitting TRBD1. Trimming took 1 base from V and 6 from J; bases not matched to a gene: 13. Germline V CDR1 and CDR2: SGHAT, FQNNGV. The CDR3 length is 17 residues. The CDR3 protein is CASSLAPPGQGLGEQYF. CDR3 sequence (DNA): TGTGCCAGCAGCTTAGCCCCTCCGGGACAGGGACTTGGCGAGCAGTACTTC.

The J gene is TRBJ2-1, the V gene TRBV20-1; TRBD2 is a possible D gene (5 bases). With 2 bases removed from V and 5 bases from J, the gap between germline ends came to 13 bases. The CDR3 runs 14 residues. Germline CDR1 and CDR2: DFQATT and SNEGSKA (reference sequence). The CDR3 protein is CSARLAGRNNEQFF. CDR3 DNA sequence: TGCAGTGCTAGATTGGCGGGCCGAAACAATGAGCAGTTCTTC.

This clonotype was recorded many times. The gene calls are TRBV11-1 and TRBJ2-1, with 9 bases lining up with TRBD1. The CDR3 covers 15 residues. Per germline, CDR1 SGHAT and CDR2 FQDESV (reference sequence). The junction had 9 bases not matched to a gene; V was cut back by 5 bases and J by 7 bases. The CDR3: CASSPHRGLDNEQFF. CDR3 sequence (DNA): TGTGCCAGCAGCCCCCACAGGGGGCTGGATAATGAGCAGTTCTTC. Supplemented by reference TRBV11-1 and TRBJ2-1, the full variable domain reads EAEVAQSPRYKITEKSQAVAFWCDPISGHATLYWYRQILGQGPELLVQFQDESVVDDSQLPKDRFSAERLKGVDSTLKIQPAELGDSAMYLCASSPHRGLDNEQFFGPGTRLTVL.

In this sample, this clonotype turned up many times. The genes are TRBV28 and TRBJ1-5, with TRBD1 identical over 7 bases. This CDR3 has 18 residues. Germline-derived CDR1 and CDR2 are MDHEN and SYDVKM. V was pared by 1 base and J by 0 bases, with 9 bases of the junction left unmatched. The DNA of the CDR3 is TGTGCCAGCAGTTTATCCCAAGGGACAGCTCATAGCAATCAGCCCCAGCATTTT. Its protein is CASSLSQGTAHSNQPQHF.

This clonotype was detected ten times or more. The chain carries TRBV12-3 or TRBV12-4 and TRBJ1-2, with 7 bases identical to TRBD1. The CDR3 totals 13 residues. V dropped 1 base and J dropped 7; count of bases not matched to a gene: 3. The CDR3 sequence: CASSLGQGVGYTF. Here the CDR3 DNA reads TGTGCCAGCAGTTTAGGCCAGGGGGTTGGCTACACCTTC.

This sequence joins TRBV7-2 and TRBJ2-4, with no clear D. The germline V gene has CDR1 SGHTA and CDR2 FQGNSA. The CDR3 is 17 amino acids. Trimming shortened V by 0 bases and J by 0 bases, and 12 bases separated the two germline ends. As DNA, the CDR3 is TGTGCCAGCAGCTTAGCGGGAATGATGGGAGCCAAAAACATTCAGTACTTC. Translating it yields CASSLAGMMGAKNIQYF.

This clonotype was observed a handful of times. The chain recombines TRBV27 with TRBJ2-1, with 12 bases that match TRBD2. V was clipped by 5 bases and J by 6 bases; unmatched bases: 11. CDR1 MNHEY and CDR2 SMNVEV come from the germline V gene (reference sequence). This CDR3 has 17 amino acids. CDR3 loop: CASSPVYLAGGPNEQFF. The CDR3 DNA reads TGTGCCAGCAGTCCCGTTTATCTAGCGGGGGGGCCCAATGAGCAGTTCTTC.

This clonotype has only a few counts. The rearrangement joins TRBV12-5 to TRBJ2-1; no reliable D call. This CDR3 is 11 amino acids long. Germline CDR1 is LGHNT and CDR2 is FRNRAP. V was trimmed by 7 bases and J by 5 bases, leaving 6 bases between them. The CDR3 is CASAADNEQFF. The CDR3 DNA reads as TGTGCTAGTGCCGCGGACAATGAGCAGTTCTTC.

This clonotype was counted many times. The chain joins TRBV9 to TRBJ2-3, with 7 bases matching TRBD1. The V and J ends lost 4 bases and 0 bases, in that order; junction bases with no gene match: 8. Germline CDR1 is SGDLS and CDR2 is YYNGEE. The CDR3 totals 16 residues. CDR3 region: CASSPWDSPSTDTQYF. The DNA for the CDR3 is TGTGCCAGCAGCCCCTGGGACAGCCCAAGCACAGATACGCAGTATTTT.

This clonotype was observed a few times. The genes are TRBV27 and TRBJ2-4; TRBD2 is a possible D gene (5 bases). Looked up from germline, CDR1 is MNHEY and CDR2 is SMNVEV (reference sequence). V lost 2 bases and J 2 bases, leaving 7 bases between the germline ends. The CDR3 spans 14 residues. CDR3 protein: CASSLEGSKNIQYF. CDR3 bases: TGTGCCAGCAGTTTAGAGGGTTCCAAAAACATTCAGTACTTC.

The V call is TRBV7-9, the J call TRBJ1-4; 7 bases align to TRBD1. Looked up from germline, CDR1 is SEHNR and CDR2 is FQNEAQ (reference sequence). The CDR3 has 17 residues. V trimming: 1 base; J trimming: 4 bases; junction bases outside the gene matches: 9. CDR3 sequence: CASSLGQGLGFNEKLFF. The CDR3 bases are TGTGCCAGCAGCTTAGGACAGGGACTCGGCTTTAATGAAAAACTGTTTTTT. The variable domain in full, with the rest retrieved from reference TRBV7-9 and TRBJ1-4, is DTGVSQNPRHKITKRGQNVTFRCDPISEHNRLYWYRQTLGQGPEFLTYFQNEAQLEKSRLLSDRFSAERPKGSFSTLEIQRTEQGDSAMYLCASSLGQGLGFNEKLFFGSGTQLSVL.